The T cell receptor (beta chain) described here comes from a study of blood T cell repertoires in COVID-19. Turning to the study itself: PBMCs, B-cell-depleted T cells, or T cells provided the cDNA or gDNA that made up the material.

Profiled with immunoSEQ multiplex PCR; TCRdb holds only in-frame clones, not every one. The table records about 60,000 clones, about four fifths of them present only once. The CDR3 length is 15 residues. Between the trimmed V and J ends, which lost 6 bases and 4 bases, there was a span of 16 bases. CDR1 and CDR2 from the germline V gene are MDHEN and SYDVKM. This clone came up a few times. The sample consisted of PBMCs or T cells enriched from blood (not recorded which). The chain is built from TRBV28 and TRBJ1-5; possible D gene TRBD1, 6 bases. The receptor was isolated from a woman aged 40-49 years with acute COVID-19. This CDR3 is CASSTQGMGNQPQHF. CDR3 nucleotides: TGTGCCAGCAGCACACAGGGCATGGGTAATCAGCCCCAGCATTTT. The variable domain in full, with the rest retrieved from reference TRBV28 and TRBJ1-5, is DVKVTQSSRYLVKRTGEKVFLECVQDMDHENMFWYRQDPGLGLRLIYFSYDVKMKEKGDIPEGYSVSREKKERFSLILESASTNQTSMYLCASSTQGMGNQPQHFGDGTRLSIL.